This T cell receptor (beta chain) was obtained from a study of T-cell reconstitution after alpha-beta-depleted transplantation in children. Unique molecular identifiers were incorporated during preparation of the TCRbeta library. Via MiXCR, TCRdb re-called the PCR reads, giving one row per CDR3 protein. The repertoire holds 530,000 or so distinct CDR3 sequences, with 25% to 30% as singletons. The germline CDR1 and CDR2 sequences are SGHRS and YFSETQ. This CDR3 contains 14 residues. V was trimmed by 2 bases and J by 4 bases, leaving 12 bases between them. This specimen consisted of PBMCs, obtained before TCRalphabeta/CD19-depleted stem cell transplant. The TCR sequence derives from a boy under two years old with Wiskott-Aldrich syndrome, due to receive a stem cell transplant. The chain couples TRBV5-1 to TRBJ1-1; no clear D. The CDR3 DNA reads as TGCGCCAGCAGCTTTGGAGGTGGGATCACTGAAGCTTTCTTT. Protein: CASSFGGGITEAFF.